The 10 T cell receptor beta chains below come from one sample, sequenced in a study of T cell repertoires in cytomegalovirus infection. TCRdb fed the reads into MiXCR, producing one record per CDR3 protein. This sample has hundreds of thousands of distinct CDR3 sequences, with about 39% found just once. For these TCRs, the target antigens are not known. Sequenced here: cultured PBMCs, sampled from culture after CMV antigen stimulation. These TCRs come from a human donor in good health (CMV status not recorded). Some clones in this sample may be carry-over from other donors' samples.

V and J are TRBV20-1 and TRBJ2-1, with D maybe TRBD1 (5 bases). Germline CDR1 reads DFQATT; CDR2 reads SNEGSKA (reference sequence). The V end lost 2 bases, the J end lost 12 bases, and 20 bases lay between the germline ends. This CDR3 has 14 residues. The CDR3 region has the DNA TGCAGTGCTAGAACAGGTCTACAGTTAATGGTGCAGTTCTTC. As protein: CSARTGLQLMVQFF.

CDR3 nucleotides: TGTGCCAGCAGCAATCGAGAGGATAGGGGGCGGCTAGCCAAAAACATTCAGTACTTC. It specifies CASSNREDRGRLAKNIQYF. The V call is TRBV28, the J call TRBJ2-4; 7 bases are a match to TRBD1. Germline CDR1 MDHEN, CDR2 SYDVKM. The CDR3 runs 19 residues. Trimming cost V 6 bases and J 0 bases; bases outside gene matches: 17.

This clonotype appeared a few times. The chain employs TRBV5-1 and TRBJ2-1, with a weak D call TRBD2 (6 bases). Germline-derived CDR1 and CDR2 are SGHRS and YFSETQ. Trimming left V 6 bases short and J 3 bases short, with 16 bases between. This CDR3 is 15 amino acids long. Here the CDR3 reads CASNQDGGVYNEQFF. For the CDR3, the DNA is TGCGCCAGCAACCAAGACGGGGGTGTCTACAATGAGCAGTTCTTC.

The rearrangement uses TRBV7-8 and TRBJ1-3; maybe TRBD1 (6 bases). This CDR3 spans 14 amino acids. V was cut by 6 bases and J by 8 bases, with 17 bases left in between. The germline V gene has CDR1 SGHVS and CDR2 FQNEAQ. CDR3 protein: CASSISTGRHTIYF. DNA of the CDR3: TGTGCCAGCAGTATTTCGACAGGTCGACACACCATATATTTT.

This clonotype was counted only a few times. The genes are TRBV19 and TRBJ1-5; D might be TRBD1 (5 bases). The germline V and J ends were trimmed by 4 bases and 2 bases, with 21 bases remaining between them. Per germline, CDR1 LNHDA and CDR2 SQIVND (reference sequence). This CDR3 contains 18 residues. The CDR3 region has the DNA TGTGCCAGTAGTACCGCACAGGTTATAGGGGTCCGCAATCAGCCCCAGCATTTT. Translated: CASSTAQVIGVRNQPQHF.

In DNA form, the CDR3 reads TGTGCCAGCAGCTTTAATCGACGGGAGACCCAGTACTTC. Its translation is CASSFNRRETQYF. This chain joins TRBV7-2 and TRBJ2-5; D is undetermined. V gave up 3 bases and J gave up 5 bases, with 10 bases separating them. The CDR3 loop spans 13 amino acids. The germline CDR1 and CDR2 sequences are SGHTA and FQGNSA.

This clonotype was detected ten times or more. V is TRBV12-3 or TRBV12-4 and J is TRBJ2-2; possibly TRBD1 for D (5 bases). V lost 6 bases and J 3 bases, leaving 11 bases between the germline ends. The CDR3 extends over 14 amino acids. CDR3 DNA: TGTGCCAGCAGAGGCCAAGGGGACACCGGGGAGCTGTTTTTT. As protein: CASRGQGDTGELFF.

The rearrangement links TRBV6-1 to TRBJ2-3; no reliable D call. The CDR3 is made up of 15 amino acids. Germline values: CDR1 MNHNS, CDR2 SASEGT. Trimming pared 2 bases from V and 5 bases from J, leaving 14 bases between. The CDR3 bases are TGTGCCAGCAGTGAAATGCGGAGCCGGTTAGATACGCAGTATTTT. Translating gives CASSEMRSRLDTQYF.

The sample holds many counts of this clonotype. The CDR3 DNA follows: TGCGCCAGCAGCCTGCCTACCGGGACTAGCGGGAGATTAGGGGAGACCCAGTACTTC. It encodes CASSLPTGTSGRLGETQYF. The chain is built from TRBV4-1 and TRBJ2-5; 14 bases align to TRBD2. The CDR3 spans 19 residues. CDR1 is MGHRA and CDR2 is YSYEKL in the germline V gene. Trimming at V came to 4 bases and at J to 5 bases, leaving 15 bases not matched to a gene.

The chain links TRBV19 to TRBJ2-3, with 8 bases lining up with TRBD1. Trimming cost V 10 bases and J 6 bases; bases outside gene matches: 9. Germline CDR1 and CDR2: LNHDA and SQIVND (reference sequence). This CDR3 is built from 13 residues. The CDR3: CATAGGRLDTQYF. DNA of the CDR3: TGTGCCACCGCAGGGGGCCGGTTGGATACGCAGTATTTT.